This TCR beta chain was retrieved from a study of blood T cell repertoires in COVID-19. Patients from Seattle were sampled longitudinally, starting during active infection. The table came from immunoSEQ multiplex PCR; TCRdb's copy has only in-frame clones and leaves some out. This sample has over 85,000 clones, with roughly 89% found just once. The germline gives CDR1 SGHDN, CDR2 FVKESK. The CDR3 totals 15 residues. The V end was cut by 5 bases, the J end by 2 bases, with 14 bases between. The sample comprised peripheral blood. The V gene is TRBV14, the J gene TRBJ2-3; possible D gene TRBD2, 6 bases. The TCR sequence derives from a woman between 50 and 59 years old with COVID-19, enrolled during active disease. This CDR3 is CASSEERAYTDTQYF. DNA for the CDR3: TGTGCCAGCAGCGAGGAGCGGGCCTACACAGATACGCAGTATTTT. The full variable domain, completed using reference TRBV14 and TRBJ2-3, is EAGVTQFPSHSVIEKGQTVTLRCDPISGHDNLYWYRRVMGKEIKFLLHFVKESKQDESGMPNNRFLAERTGGTYSTLKVQPAELEDSGVYFCASSEERAYTDTQYFGPGTRLTVL.